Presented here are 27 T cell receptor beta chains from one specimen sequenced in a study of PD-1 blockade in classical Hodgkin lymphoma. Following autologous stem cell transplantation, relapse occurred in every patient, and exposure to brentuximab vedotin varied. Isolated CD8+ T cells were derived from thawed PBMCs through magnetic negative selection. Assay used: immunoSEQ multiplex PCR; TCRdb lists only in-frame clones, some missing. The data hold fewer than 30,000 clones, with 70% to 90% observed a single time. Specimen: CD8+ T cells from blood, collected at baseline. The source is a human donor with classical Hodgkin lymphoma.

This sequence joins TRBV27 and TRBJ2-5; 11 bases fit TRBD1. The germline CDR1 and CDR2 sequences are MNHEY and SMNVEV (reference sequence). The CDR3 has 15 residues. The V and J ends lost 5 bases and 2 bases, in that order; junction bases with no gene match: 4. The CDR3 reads CASSLRDRGQETQYF. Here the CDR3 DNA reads TGTGCCAGCAGTCTAAGGGACAGGGGGCAAGAGACCCAGTACTTC.

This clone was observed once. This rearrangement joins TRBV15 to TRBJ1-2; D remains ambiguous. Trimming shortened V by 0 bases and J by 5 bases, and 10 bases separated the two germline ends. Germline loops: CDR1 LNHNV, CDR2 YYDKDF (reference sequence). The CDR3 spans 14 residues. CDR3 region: CATSRDITDYGYTF. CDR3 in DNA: TGTGCCACCAGCAGAGATATTACGGATTATGGCTACACCTTC.

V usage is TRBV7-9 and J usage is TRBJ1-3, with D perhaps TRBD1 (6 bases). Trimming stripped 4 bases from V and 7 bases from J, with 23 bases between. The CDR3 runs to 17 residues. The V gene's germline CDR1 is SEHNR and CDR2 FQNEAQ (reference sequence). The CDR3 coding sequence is TGTGCCAGCAGCTCCTTAGGGGGGGAGCCAAAGGGGAACACCATATATTTT. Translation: CASSSLGGEPKGNTIYF.

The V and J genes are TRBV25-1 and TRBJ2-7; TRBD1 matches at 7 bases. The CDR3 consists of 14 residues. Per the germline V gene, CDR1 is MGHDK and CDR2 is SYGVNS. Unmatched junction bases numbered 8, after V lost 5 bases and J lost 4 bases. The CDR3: CASSSTGSRYEQYF. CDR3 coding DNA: TGTGCCAGCAGTTCGACAGGGAGTAGGTACGAGCAGTACTTC.

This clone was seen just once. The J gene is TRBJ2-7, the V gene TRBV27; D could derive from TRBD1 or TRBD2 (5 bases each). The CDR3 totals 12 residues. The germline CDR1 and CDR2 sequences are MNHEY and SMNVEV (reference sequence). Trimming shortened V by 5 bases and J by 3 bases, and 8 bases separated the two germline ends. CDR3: CASSEGNYEQYF. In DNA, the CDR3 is TGTGCCAGCAGTGAGGGGAACTACGAGCAGTACTTC.

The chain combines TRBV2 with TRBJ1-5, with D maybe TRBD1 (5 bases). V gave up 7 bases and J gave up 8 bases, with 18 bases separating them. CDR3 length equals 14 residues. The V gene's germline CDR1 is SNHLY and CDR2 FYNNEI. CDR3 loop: CASTFGGGLEPQHF. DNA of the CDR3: TGTGCCAGCACCTTTGGGGGGGGTTTGGAGCCCCAGCATTTT.

CDR3 in DNA: TGCGCCAGCAGTGTTCGCGGGGGGAGGAACACTGAAGCTTTCTTT. Its translation: CASSVRGGRNTEAFF. V and J are TRBV10-2 and TRBJ1-1; D possibly corresponds to TRBD1 (5 bases). Germline lookup yields CDR1 WSHSY and CDR2 SAAADI. V lost 4 bases and J lost 1, with 13 bases in between. This CDR3 is built from 15 residues.

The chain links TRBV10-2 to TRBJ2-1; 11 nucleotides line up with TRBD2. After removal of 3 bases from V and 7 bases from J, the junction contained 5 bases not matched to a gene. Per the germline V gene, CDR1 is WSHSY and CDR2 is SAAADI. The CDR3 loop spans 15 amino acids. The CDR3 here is CASSDLAGGRNEQFF. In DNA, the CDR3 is TGCGCCAGCAGTGACCTAGCGGGAGGTCGGAATGAGCAGTTCTTC.

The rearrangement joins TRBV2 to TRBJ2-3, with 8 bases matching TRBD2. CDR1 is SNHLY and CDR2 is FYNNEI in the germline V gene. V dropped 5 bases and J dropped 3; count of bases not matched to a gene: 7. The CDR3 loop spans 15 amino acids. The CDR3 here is CASSPWVAGTDTQYF. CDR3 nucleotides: TGTGCCAGCAGTCCCTGGGTAGCGGGGACAGATACGCAGTATTTT.

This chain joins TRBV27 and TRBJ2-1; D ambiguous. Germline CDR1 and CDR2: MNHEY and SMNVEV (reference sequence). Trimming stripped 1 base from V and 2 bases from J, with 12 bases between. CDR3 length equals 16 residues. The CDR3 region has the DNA TGTGCCAGCAGTTTATTTCCCGGGCCGACCTACAATGAGCAGTTCTTC. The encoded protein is CASSLFPGPTYNEQFF.

The CDR3 spells CASSFTGEAGEQYF. CDR3 nucleotides: TGTGCCAGCAGCTTTACGGGAGAAGCTGGCGAGCAGTACTTC. This rearrangement joins TRBV7-6 to TRBJ2-7; TRBD2 might be the D (6 bases). The CDR3 runs to 14 residues. Looked up from germline, CDR1 is SGHVS and CDR2 is FNYEAQ. Trimming shortened V by 3 bases and J by 6 bases, and 15 bases separated the two germline ends. Looking up the rest from reference TRBV7-6 and TRBJ2-7 gives the full variable domain: GAGVSQSPRYKVTKRGQDVALRCDPISGHVSLYWYRQALGQGPEFLTYFNYEAQQDKSGLPNDRFSAERPEGSISTLTIQRTEQRDSAMYRCASSFTGEAGEQYFGPGTRLTVT.

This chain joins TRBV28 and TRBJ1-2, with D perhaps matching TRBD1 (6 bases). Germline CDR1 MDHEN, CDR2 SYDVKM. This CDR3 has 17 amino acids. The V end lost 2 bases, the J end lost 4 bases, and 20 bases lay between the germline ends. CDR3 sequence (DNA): TGTGCCAGCAGTTTAGTGGATCAGGGGTCGGGGGGCTATGGCTACACCTTC. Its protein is CASSLVDQGSGGYGYTF.

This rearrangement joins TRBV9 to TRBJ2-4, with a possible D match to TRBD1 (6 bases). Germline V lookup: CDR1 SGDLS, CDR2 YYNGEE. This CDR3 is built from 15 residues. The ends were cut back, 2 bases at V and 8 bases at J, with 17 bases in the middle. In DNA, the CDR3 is TGTGCCAGCAGCGTGGGAACATCGGACAGCGACATTCAGTACTTC. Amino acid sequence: CASSVGTSDSDIQYF.

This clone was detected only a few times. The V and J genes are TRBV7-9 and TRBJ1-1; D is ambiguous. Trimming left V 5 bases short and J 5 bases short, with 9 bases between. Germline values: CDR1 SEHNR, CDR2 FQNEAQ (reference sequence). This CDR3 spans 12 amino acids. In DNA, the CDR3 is TGTGCCAGCAGCCCCCCCCGGACTGAAGCTTTCTTT. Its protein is CASSPPRTEAFF. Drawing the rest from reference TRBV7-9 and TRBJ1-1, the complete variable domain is DTGVSQNPRHKITKRGQNVTFRCDPISEHNRLYWYRQTLGQGPEFLTYFQNEAQLEKSRLLSDRFSAERPKGSFSTLEIQRTEQGDSAMYLCASSPPRTEAFFGQGTRLTVV.

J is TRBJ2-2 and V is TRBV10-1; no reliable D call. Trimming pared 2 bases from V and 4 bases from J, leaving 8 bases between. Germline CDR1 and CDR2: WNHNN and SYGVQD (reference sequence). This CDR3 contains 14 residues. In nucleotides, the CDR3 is TGCGCCAGCAGTGAGGGACCCTTCACCGGGGAGCTGTTTTTT. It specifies CASSEGPFTGELFF.

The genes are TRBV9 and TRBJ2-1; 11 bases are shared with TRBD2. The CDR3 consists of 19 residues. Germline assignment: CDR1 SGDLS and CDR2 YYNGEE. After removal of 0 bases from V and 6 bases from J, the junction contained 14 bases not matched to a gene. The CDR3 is CASSVGGRLAGGAGNEQFF. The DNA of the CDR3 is TGTGCCAGCAGCGTAGGGGGTCGTCTAGCGGGAGGTGCTGGCAATGAGCAGTTCTTC.

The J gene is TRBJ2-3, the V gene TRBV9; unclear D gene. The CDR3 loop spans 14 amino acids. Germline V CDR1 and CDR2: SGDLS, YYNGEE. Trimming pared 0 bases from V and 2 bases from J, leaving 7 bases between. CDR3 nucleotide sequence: TGTGCCAGCAGCGTAGGTGCCACCACAGATACGCAGTATTTT. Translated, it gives CASSVGATTDTQYF.

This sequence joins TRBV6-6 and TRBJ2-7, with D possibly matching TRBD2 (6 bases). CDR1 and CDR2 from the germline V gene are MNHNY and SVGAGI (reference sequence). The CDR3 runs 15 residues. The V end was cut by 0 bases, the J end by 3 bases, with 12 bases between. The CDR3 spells CASSYSDWGDYEQYF. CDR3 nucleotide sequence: TGTGCCAGCAGTTACTCCGACTGGGGGGACTACGAGCAGTACTTC.

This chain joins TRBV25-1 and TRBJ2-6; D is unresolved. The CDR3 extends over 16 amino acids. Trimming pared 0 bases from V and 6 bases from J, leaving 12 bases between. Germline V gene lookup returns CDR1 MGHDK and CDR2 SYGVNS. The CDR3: CASSEYGSGEANVLTF. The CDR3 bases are TGTGCCAGCAGTGAATACGGTTCGGGTGAGGCCAACGTCCTGACTTTC. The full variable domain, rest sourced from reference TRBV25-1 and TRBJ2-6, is EADIYQTPRYLVIGTGKKITLECSQTMGHDKMYWYQQDPGMELHLIHYSYGVNSTEKGDLSSESTVSRIRTEHFPLTLESARPSHTSQYLCASSEYGSGEANVLTFGAGSRLTVL.

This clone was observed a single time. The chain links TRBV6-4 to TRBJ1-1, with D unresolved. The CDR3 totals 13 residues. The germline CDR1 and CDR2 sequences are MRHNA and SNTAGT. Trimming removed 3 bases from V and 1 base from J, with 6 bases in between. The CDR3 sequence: CASSEYQNTEAFF. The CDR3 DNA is TGTGCCAGCAGTGAATACCAGAACACTGAAGCTTTCTTT.

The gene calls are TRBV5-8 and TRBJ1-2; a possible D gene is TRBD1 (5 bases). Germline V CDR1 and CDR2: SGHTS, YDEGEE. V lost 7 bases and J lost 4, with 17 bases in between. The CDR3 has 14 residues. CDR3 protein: CASVWRGEPYGYTF. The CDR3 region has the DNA TGTGCCAGCGTGTGGAGGGGTGAACCCTATGGCTACACCTTC.

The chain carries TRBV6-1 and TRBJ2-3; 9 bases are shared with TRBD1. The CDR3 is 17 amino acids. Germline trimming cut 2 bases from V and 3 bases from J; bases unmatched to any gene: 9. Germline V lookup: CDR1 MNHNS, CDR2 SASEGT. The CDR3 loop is CASSEWGRDRATDTQYF. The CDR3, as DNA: TGTGCCAGCAGTGAATGGGGCCGGGACAGGGCTACAGATACGCAGTATTTT.

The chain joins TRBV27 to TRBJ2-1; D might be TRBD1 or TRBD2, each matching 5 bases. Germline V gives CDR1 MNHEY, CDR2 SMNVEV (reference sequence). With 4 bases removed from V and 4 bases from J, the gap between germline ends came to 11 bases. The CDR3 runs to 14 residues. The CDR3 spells CASSSRDGYNEQFF. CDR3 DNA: TGTGCCAGCAGTTCCCGGGACGGATACAATGAGCAGTTCTTC.

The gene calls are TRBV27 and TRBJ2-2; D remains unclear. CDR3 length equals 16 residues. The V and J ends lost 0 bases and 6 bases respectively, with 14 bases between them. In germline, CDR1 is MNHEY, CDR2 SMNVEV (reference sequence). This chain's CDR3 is CASSLSRGMFSGELFF. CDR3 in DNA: TGTGCCAGCAGTTTATCTCGTGGAATGTTCTCCGGGGAGCTGTTTTTT.

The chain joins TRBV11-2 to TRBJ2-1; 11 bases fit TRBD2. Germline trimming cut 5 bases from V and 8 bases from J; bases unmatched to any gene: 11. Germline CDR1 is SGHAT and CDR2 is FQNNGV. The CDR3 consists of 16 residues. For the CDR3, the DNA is TGTGCCAGCAGCCCTAAACCGGGACTAGCGGTTCATGAGCAGTTCTTC. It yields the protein CASSPKPGLAVHEQFF.

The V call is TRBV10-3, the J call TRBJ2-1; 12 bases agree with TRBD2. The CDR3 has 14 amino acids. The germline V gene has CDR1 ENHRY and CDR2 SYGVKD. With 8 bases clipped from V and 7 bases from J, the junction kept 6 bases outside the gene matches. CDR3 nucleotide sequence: TGTGCCATCGCTGGGACTAGCGGGTCAAATGAGCAGTTCTTC. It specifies CAIAGTSGSNEQFF.

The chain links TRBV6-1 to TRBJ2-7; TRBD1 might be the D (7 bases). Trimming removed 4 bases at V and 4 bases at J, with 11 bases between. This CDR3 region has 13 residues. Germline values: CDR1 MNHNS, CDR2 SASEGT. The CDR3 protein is CASSVAGGYEQYF. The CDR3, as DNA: TGTGCCAGCAGTGTAGCAGGGGGGTACGAGCAGTACTTC.